Listed below are T cell receptor beta chains from one sample, sequenced in a study of molecular identifiers for immune sequencing clone quantification. One entry per CDR3 protein results from TCRdb running MiXCR on the PCR reads. The sample lists 490,000 or so distinct CDR3 sequences; about 22% were seen once. The sample comprised naive CD8+ T cells from blood, with Jurkat cell RNA spiked in. Receptor source: a human donor in good health. Some libraries in this study had Jurkat cell RNA spiked in. Both conserved end residues are part of each CDR3. Fields, in order: D gene, V gene, J gene, clone size, CDR3 protein, CDR3 DNA. A D gene is named only where the DNA matches it firmly. Part of the rows lack a size; the others show once, few, many or a class for expanded clones.

>TRBD2|TRBV7-9|TRBJ2-1|-
CASSLVSGELGNEQSF
TGTGCCAGCAGCTTAGTTAGCGGGGAACTCGGCAATGAGCAGTCCTTC
>TRBD1|TRBV2|TRBJ2-2|-
CASSEAGWGQGSTGELFF
TGTGCCAGCAGTGAAGCGGGGTGGGGACAGGGCTCGACCGGGGAGCTGTTTTTT
>TRBD2|TRBV16|TRBJ2-7|-
CASSQYGRAGREQYF
TGTGCCAGCAGCCAATACGGGAGGGCCGGACGCGAGCAGTACTTC
>TRBD1|TRBV28|TRBJ2-7|-
CASRSGTDVFSSYEQYF
TGTGCCAGCAGGTCCGGGACAGACGTTTTTAGCTCCTACGAGCAGTACTTC
>-|TRBV6-2/TRBV6-3|TRBJ2-7|many
CASSPGKVHEQYF
TGTGCCAGCAGTCCCGGGAAGGTTCACGAGCAGTACTTC
>-|TRBV7-9|TRBJ2-3|many
CASSLREDTQYF
TGTGCCAGCAGCTTAAGGGAAGATACGCAGTATTTT
>-|TRBV6-5|TRBJ2-2|few
CASSLWDTANTGELFF
TGTGCCAGCAGTTTATGGGACACCGCGAACACCGGGGAGCTGTTTTTT
>-|TRBV7-9|TRBJ2-2|-
CASSPGTNTGELFF
TGTGCCAGCAGTCCCGGGACCAACACCGGGGAGCTGTTTTTT
>-|TRBV27|TRBJ2-1|many
CASSSGSSYNEQFF
TGTGCCAGCAGTTCAGGGAGCTCCTACAATGAGCAGTTCTTC
>TRBD1|TRBV9|TRBJ1-6|many
CASDLTGDSYNSPLHF
TGTGCCAGCGATTTGACAGGGGACTCCTATAATTCACCCCTCCACTTT
>TRBD2|TRBV29-1|TRBJ2-3|many
CSVREGLPDTQYF
TGCAGCGTCCGGGAGGGGCTGCCAGATACGCAGTATTTT
>-|TRBV6-1|TRBJ2-1|-
CASSAMSEQFF
TGTGCCAGCAGTGCAATGAGTGAGCAGTTCTTC
>-|TRBV20-1|TRBJ2-7|many
CSARDRSRASYEQYF
TGCAGTGCTAGGGATCGTAGTAGGGCGTCCTACGAGCAGTACTTC
>TRBD2|TRBV11-3|TRBJ2-7|-
CASSSGGVEQYF
TGTGCCAGCAGTTCTGGGGGGGTCGAGCAGTACTTC
>-|TRBV2|TRBJ2-3|many
CASSVEVSTATDTQYF
TGTGCCAGCAGTGTAGAGGTTTCGACAGCCACAGATACGCAGTATTTT
>-|TRBV6-1|TRBJ2-7|many
CASSEAVGWTYYEQYF
TGTGCCAGCAGTGAAGCTGTGGGTTGGACCTACTACGAGCAGTACTTC
>-|TRBV6-2/TRBV6-3|TRBJ2-7|-
CASSYGPEDYEQYF
TGTGCCAGCAGTTACGGTCCAGAAGACTACGAGCAGTACTTC
>-|TRBV6-2/TRBV6-3|TRBJ2-6|many
CASSYWAENSGANVLTF
TGTGCCAGCAGTTACTGGGCAGAAAACTCTGGGGCCAACGTCCTGACTTTC
>TRBD1|TRBV5-4|TRBJ1-1|-
CASSLGDREFGEAFF
TGTGCCAGCAGCTTGGGGGACAGGGAGTTTGGTGAAGCTTTCTTT
>-|TRBV27|TRBJ1-4|-
CASSLSRGGNEKLFF
TGTGCCAGCAGTTTATCGCGGGGTGGCAATGAAAAACTGTTTTTT
>TRBD1|TRBV7-9|TRBJ2-1|few
CASSPKQGGSYNEQFF
TGTGCCAGCAGCCCGAAACAGGGGGGCTCCTACAATGAGCAGTTCTTC
>TRBD1|TRBV28|TRBJ2-7|-
CASSYVTGVPIEQYF
TGTGCCAGCAGTTACGTTACAGGGGTTCCAATCGAGCAGTACTTC
>-|TRBV7-9|TRBJ2-3|many
CASSLGPGYGDTQYF
TGTGCCAGCAGCTTAGGTCCAGGTTACGGTGATACGCAGTATTTT
>-|TRBV6-6|TRBJ2-5|many
CASSSGPRTAQETQYF
TGTGCCAGCAGTTCCGGCCCTAGGACAGCTCAAGAGACCCAGTACTTC
>TRBD2|TRBV29-1|TRBJ2-7|many
CSVLLAGDYEQYF
TGCAGCGTCCTACTAGCGGGGGACTACGAGCAGTACTTC
>-|TRBV20-1|TRBJ2-7|-
CNASESYEQYF
TGCAATGCTAGTGAGTCCTACGAGCAGTACTTC
>-|TRBV28|TRBJ2-3|many
CASTVQAGWADTQYF
TGTGCCAGCACCGTCCAGGCGGGGTGGGCAGATACGCAGTATTTT
>TRBD1|TRBV12-3/TRBV12-4|TRBJ1-2|-
CASSCPPGQGICGYTF
TGTGCCAGCAGTTGCCCCCCGGGACAGGGTATTTGTGGCTACACCTTC
>-|TRBV10-1|TRBJ2-3|-
CASSESLLTDTRYF
TGCGCCAGCAGTGAGTCGCTCCTTACGGATACGCGGTATTTT
>TRBD2|TRBV24-1|TRBJ2-1|few
CATSDPSTSGDYNEQFF
TGTGCCACCAGTGACCCCTCGACTAGCGGAGACTACAATGAGCAGTTCTTC
>-|TRBV27|TRBJ1-6|-
CAGRLEPGTDNSPLHF
TGTGCCGGCAGACTTGAACCCGGGACGGATAATTCACCCCTCCACTTT
>-|TRBV10-1|TRBJ2-5|few
CASSESSRNQETQYF
TGCGCCAGCAGTGAGTCGAGTAGGAACCAAGAGACCCAGTACTTC
>-|TRBV29-1|TRBJ1-1|many
CSAEGSSEAFF
TGCAGCGCCGAGGGGTCTTCTGAAGCTTTCTTT
>TRBD2|TRBV27|TRBJ2-1|-
CASSLLRTSGSHEQFF
TGTGCCAGCAGTTTATTGCGGACTAGCGGGAGCCATGAGCAGTTCTTC
>TRBD2|TRBV7-9|TRBJ2-1|many
CASFGTSGGAQEQFF
TGTGCCAGCTTTGGGACTAGCGGGGGGGCACAAGAGCAGTTCTTC
>TRBD2|TRBV7-9|TRBJ2-2|few
CASSLYSGRAEELFF
TGTGCCAGCAGCTTATACAGCGGGAGGGCGGAGGAGCTGTTTTTT
>-|TRBV19|TRBJ1-1|-
CASSPDLGLNTEAFF
TGTGCCAGTAGTCCCGACTTGGGCCTAAACACTGAAGCTTTCTTT
>TRBD1|TRBV7-2|TRBJ1-1|many
CASTGGLGTEAFF
TGTGCCAGCACAGGGGGACTGGGCACTGAAGCTTTCTTT
>-|TRBV9|TRBJ2-1|few
CASSVGDRSYNEQFF
TGTGCCAGCAGCGTGGGAGATAGGTCCTACAATGAGCAGTTCTTC
>TRBD2|TRBV29-1|TRBJ2-3|many
CSVELYPGVAGGTDTQYF
TGCAGCGTTGAACTTTATCCCGGAGTAGCGGGGGGCACAGATACGCAGTATTTT
>-|TRBV29-1|TRBJ2-1|-
CSIPRIGENEQFF
TGCAGCATACCGAGGATAGGGGAGAATGAGCAGTTCTTC
>TRBD1|TRBV11-2|TRBJ1-1|few
CASSLPLTGGTEAFF
TGTGCCAGCAGCTTACCCCTTACAGGGGGCACTGAAGCTTTCTTT
>-|TRBV20-1|TRBJ2-7|many
CSARDRGSLYEQYF
TGCAGTGCTAGAGACCGCGGCAGCCTCTACGAGCAGTACTTC
>-|TRBV6-2/TRBV6-3|TRBJ2-5|-
CASSYSKETQYF
TGTGCCAGCAGTTACTCCAAGGAGACCCAGTACTTC
>-|TRBV3-1|TRBJ2-4|many
CASSQDPVGSLAKNIQYF
TGTGCCAGCAGCCAAGATCCGGTCGGATCCCTAGCCAAAAACATTCAGTACTTC